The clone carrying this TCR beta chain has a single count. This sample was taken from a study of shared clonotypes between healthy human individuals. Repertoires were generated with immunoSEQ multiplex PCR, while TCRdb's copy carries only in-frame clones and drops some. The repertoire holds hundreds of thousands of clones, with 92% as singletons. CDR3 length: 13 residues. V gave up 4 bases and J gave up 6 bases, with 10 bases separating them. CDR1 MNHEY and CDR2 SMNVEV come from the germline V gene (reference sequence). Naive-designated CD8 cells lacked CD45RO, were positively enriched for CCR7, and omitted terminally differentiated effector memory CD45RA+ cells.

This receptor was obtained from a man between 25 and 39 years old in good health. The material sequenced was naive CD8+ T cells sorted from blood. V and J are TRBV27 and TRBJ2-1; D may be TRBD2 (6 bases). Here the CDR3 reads CASSYGSANEQFF. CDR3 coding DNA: TGTGCCAGCAGTTACGGGAGCGCCAATGAGCAGTTCTTC.